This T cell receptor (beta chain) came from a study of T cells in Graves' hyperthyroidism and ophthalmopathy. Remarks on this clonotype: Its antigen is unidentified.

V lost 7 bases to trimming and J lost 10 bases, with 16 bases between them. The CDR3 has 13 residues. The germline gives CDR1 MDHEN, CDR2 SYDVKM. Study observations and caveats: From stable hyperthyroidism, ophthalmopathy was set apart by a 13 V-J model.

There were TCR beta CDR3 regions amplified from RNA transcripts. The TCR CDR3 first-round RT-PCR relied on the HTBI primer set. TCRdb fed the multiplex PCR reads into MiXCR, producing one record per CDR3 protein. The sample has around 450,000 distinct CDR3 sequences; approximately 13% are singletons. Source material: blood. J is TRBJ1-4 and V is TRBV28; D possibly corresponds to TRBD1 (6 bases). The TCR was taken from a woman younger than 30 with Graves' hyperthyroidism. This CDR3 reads CASMFVRGGKLFF. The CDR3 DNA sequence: TGTGCCAGCATGTTTGTCAGGGGCGGAAAACTGTTTTTT.